This entry is about one T cell receptor beta chain. As yet, its antigen is unknown. The germline V gene has CDR1 DFQATT and CDR2 SNEGSKA (reference sequence). The CDR3 has 18 residues. V dropped 0 bases and J dropped 3; count of bases not matched to a gene: 13. A second 7 to 11 cycle PCR used barcoded and J-beta primers. From each sample, at least 3 million paired-end reads containing CDR3 were obtained. TCRdb re-analysed the 5' RACE reads in MiXCR, keeping a single row per CDR3 protein. Seen here are fewer than 900,000 distinct CDR3 sequences, approximately 50% observed once, and the top ten hold around a third. The data originate from a study of blood T cells in healthy people across ages. Overall study findings and caveats: The study could not conclusively compare naive and antigen-experienced cells, given its unsorted PBMCs. With naive T cell percentage, TCR beta diversity showed a strong correlation. Compared with aged donors, long-lived donors showed fewer expanded clones, suggesting selection.

This receptor was taken from a woman aged 55-70 years in good health. The chain carries TRBV20-1 and TRBJ2-3; 9 bases align to TRBD2. The specimen was blood. CDR3 nucleotide sequence: TGCAGTGCTAGAGACGCCTTTCGAGCGGGGGGCCGTACAGATACGCAGTATTTT. Its translation: CSARDAFRAGGRTDTQYF.